The next 20 T cell receptor beta chains were all read from a single sample in a study of T cells in Graves' hyperthyroidism and ophthalmopathy. TCR beta CDR3 region amplification was performed from RNA transcripts. First-round RT-PCR of the TCR CDR3 relied on the HTBI primer set. Each CDR3 protein gets one entry after TCRdb re-called the multiplex PCR reads with MiXCR. The data contain 330,000 or so distinct CDR3 sequences, approximately 19% of them singletons. The sample comprised blood. The receptor source for this set is a man in his fifties or sixties with Graves' ophthalmopathy.

This clonotype came up once. This clone may be a read error of a much larger clone one base away. The chain couples TRBV3-1 to TRBJ1-6, with TRBD1 matching over 9 bases. V was clipped by 5 bases and J by 0 bases; unmatched bases: 14. Germline assignment: CDR1 LGHDT and CDR2 YNNKEL (reference sequence). The CDR3 is 20 residues long. The CDR3 loop is CASSDRFPTGGSSYNSPLHF. The CDR3 nucleotides are TGTGCCAGCAGCGACCGGTTCCCAACAGGGGGCAGCTCCTATAATTCACCCCTCCACTTT.

This clonotype occurred a few times. The chain carries TRBV27 and TRBJ2-7, with 7 bases that match TRBD1. Per germline, CDR1 MNHEY and CDR2 SMNVEV (reference sequence). The CDR3 is 16 residues long. V shed 5 bases and J 3 bases; nucleotides not matched to a gene: 13. The CDR3 sequence is CASSPLPRDRFYEQYF. In nucleotides, the CDR3 is TGTGCCAGCAGTCCCCTACCCCGGGACAGATTCTACGAGCAGTACTTC.

The chain is built from TRBV28 and TRBJ2-4, with TRBD1 as a possible D gene (5 bases). The CDR3 runs to 15 residues. CDR1 and CDR2 (germline): MDHEN, SYDVKM. Deletions cut 7 bases from V and 4 bases from J, with 17 bases between. The CDR3 DNA sequence: TGTGCCAGCACTCCCTCCCAGGGCTCAAAAAACATTCAGTACTTC. Translated, it gives CASTPSQGSKNIQYF.

The genes are TRBV30 and TRBJ1-1; D gene uncertain. The CDR3 consists of 14 residues. In germline, CDR1 is GTSNPN, CDR2 SVGIG (reference sequence). V was pared by 0 bases and J by 6 bases, with 14 bases between. DNA of the CDR3: TGTGCCTGGAGTGTAAGGCCAACCTACTCTGAAGCTTTCTTT. Translating it yields CAWSVRPTYSEAFF.

This clonotype was detected only a few times. This chain links TRBV30 with TRBJ2-2; perhaps D is TRBD1 or TRBD2 (5 bases each). CDR1 is GTSNPN and CDR2 is SVGIG in the germline V gene (reference sequence). Trimming pared 3 bases from V and 6 bases from J, leaving 14 bases between. The CDR3 contains 14 residues. The CDR3 DNA reads as TGTGCCTGGAGGGTGAGAGGGGCCGCCGGGGAGCTGTTTTTT. Protein product: CAWRVRGAAGELFF. Variable domain in full (rest from reference TRBV30 and TRBJ2-2): SQTIHQWPATLVQPVGSPLSLECTVEGTSNPNLYWYRQAAGRGLQLLFYSVGIGQISSEVPQNLSASRPQDRQFILSSKKLLLSDSGFYLCAWRVRGAAGELFFGEGSRLTVL.

This clonotype has more than one count but fewer than ten. The CDR3 DNA sequence: TGTGCCAGCAGCGGGGTTTACGAGCAGTACTTC. Amino acid sequence: CASSGVYEQYF. The chain employs TRBV6-1 and TRBJ2-7, with TRBD2 as a possible D gene (5 bases). Trimming removed 6 bases at V and 4 bases at J, with 7 bases between. The V gene's germline CDR1 is MNHNS and CDR2 SASEGT. The CDR3 spans 11 residues.

The chain employs TRBV9 and TRBJ2-3; tentatively, D is TRBD1 or TRBD2 (5 bases each). The germline V gene encodes CDR1 SGDLS and CDR2 YYNGEE. This CDR3 region has 14 residues. V lost 3 bases to trimming and J lost 4 bases, with 12 bases between them. The CDR3 DNA reads TGTGCCAGCAGCGCAGGGACGGGCGCAGATACGCAGTATTTT. Translation gives CASSAGTGADTQYF. Looking up the rest from reference TRBV9 and TRBJ2-3 gives the full variable domain: DSGVTQTPKHLITATGQRVTLRCSPRSGDLSVYWYQQSLDQGLQFLIQYYNGEERAKGNILERFSAQQFPDLHSELNLSSLELGDSALYFCASSAGTGADTQYFGPGTRLTVL.

The CDR3: CASSSSDRAETQYF. For the CDR3, the DNA is TGTGCCAGCAGCTCCTCTGACAGGGCAGAGACCCAGTACTTC. This chain links TRBV5-6 with TRBJ2-5; 7 positions match TRBD1. This CDR3 comprises 14 residues. Looked up from germline, CDR1 is SGHDT and CDR2 is YYEEEE. With V trimmed by 3 bases and J by 4 bases, 6 bases remained unmatched.

This chain links TRBV18 with TRBJ1-3; D perhaps matches TRBD1 (6 bases). Germline V CDR1 and CDR2: KGHSH, LQKENI. V was pared by 3 bases and J by 2 bases, with 11 bases between. This CDR3 region has 15 residues. CDR3 amino acids: CASSPSGAAGNTIYF. CDR3 DNA: TGTGCCAGCTCACCTTCGGGGGCTGCTGGAAACACCATATATTTT.

This clonotype was seen at least ten times. The V call is TRBV5-6, the J call TRBJ1-2; the D is unclear. CDR3 length: 14 residues. Per germline, CDR1 SGHDT and CDR2 YYEEEE. Trimming cost V 6 bases and J 9 bases, with 21 bases left between them. The CDR3 region is CASIHGLGGRSYTF. CDR3 bases: TGTGCCAGCATCCACGGGCTTGGAGGTAGAAGCTACACCTTC.

This clonotype occurred a few times. The chain recombines TRBV10-3 with TRBJ1-5; D unclear. CDR3 length equals 12 residues. The germline gives CDR1 ENHRY, CDR2 SYGVKD. V was clipped by 6 bases and J by 3 bases, with 6 bases between them. The CDR3 nucleotides are TGTGCCATCAGCGCCGTCAATCAGCCCCAGCATTTT. This sequence encodes CAISAVNQPQHF.

The sample holds a few counts of this clonotype. The chain is built from TRBV5-5 and TRBJ1-1; D not certain. This CDR3 is 14 amino acids long. Per germline, CDR1 SGHKS and CDR2 YYEKEE (reference sequence). Trimming pared 2 bases from V and 1 base from J, leaving 9 bases between. The CDR3 sequence is CASSFLWENTEAFF. CDR3 DNA sequence: TGTGCCAGCAGCTTCCTGTGGGAGAACACTGAAGCTTTCTTT.

This clonotype occurred a few times. This chain links TRBV5-4 with TRBJ2-1; D is tentatively TRBD1 or TRBD2 (5 bases each). With 5 bases removed from V and 0 bases from J, the gap between germline ends came to 12 bases. The CDR3 loop spans 15 amino acids. In germline, CDR1 is SGHNT, CDR2 YYREEE (reference sequence). CDR3 sequence (DNA): TGTGCCAGCAGGAAGGGACCGGGCTCCTACAATGAGCAGTTCTTC. Translation: CASRKGPGSYNEQFF.

This chain joins TRBV5-1 and TRBJ2-2; TRBD1 is a possible D gene (5 bases). Trimming removed 4 bases at V and 7 bases at J, with 11 bases between. The germline V gene has CDR1 SGHRS and CDR2 YFSETQ. CDR3 length: 13 residues. This chain's CDR3 is CASSPTDYGELFF. In DNA form, the CDR3 reads TGCGCCAGCAGCCCGACAGATTACGGGGAGCTGTTTTTT.

This clonotype was recorded many times. V gene TRBV24-1 combines with J gene TRBJ2-1, with TRBD1 matching over 7 bases. J was trimmed by 4 bases and V by 6 bases; bases with no gene match: 5. The germline V gene has CDR1 KGHDR and CDR2 SFDVKD. CDR3 length equals 14 residues. The CDR3 sequence is CATSKGQSYNEQFF. The CDR3 DNA reads as TGTGCCACCAGTAAGGGACAGTCTTACAATGAGCAGTTCTTC.

J is TRBJ2-1 and V is TRBV11-3; D ambiguous. V was cut by 3 bases and J by 6 bases, with 6 bases left in between. Looked up from germline, CDR1 is SGHNT and CDR2 is YENEEA. This CDR3 is built from 12 residues. The CDR3 here is CASSFMGNEQFF. DNA for the CDR3: TGTGCCAGCAGCTTCATGGGCAATGAGCAGTTCTTC.

This clonotype has more than one count but fewer than ten. The V gene is TRBV10-2, the J gene TRBJ2-3, with TRBD1 identical over 7 bases. V gave up 7 bases and J gave up 2 bases; unmatched junction bases: 6. Per germline, CDR1 WSHSY and CDR2 SAAADI. The CDR3 covers 14 residues. CDR3 amino acids: CASMTGTVTDTQYF. The CDR3 DNA is TGCGCCAGCATGACAGGGACCGTCACAGATACGCAGTATTTT.

This clonotype was observed a few times. This chain uses TRBV24-1 with TRBJ2-7; 10 bases match TRBD2. The CDR3 contains 13 residues. Germline V gives CDR1 KGHDR, CDR2 SFDVKD. Unmatched junction bases numbered 3, after V lost 9 bases and J lost 2 bases. The CDR3 spells CATSSGSTYEQYF. DNA of the CDR3: TGTGCCACCTCTAGCGGGAGTACCTACGAGCAGTACTTC.

A few counts support this clonotype. CDR3 DNA: TGTGCCAGCAGTTACACAAGCACGGGAGGGTCCTACAATGAGCAGTTCTTC. This sequence encodes CASSYTSTGGSYNEQFF. The chain uses TRBV2 and TRBJ2-1; TRBD2 agrees at 8 bases. This CDR3 is 17 amino acids long. Germline CDR1 and CDR2: SNHLY and FYNNEI. The J segment lost 1 base and the V segment lost 5 bases, leaving 10 bases of the junction unmatched. The variable domain in full, completed from reference TRBV2 and TRBJ2-1, reads EPEVTQTPSHQVTQMGQEVILRCVPISNHLYFYWYRQILGQKVEFLVSFYNNEISEKSEIFDDQFSVERPDGSNFTLKIRSTKLEDSAMYFCASSYTSTGGSYNEQFFGPGTRLTVL.

The chain employs TRBV29-1 and TRBJ2-2; 7 bases agree with TRBD1. The germline V gene has CDR1 SQVTM and CDR2 ANQGSEA. The V and J ends lost 5 bases and 7 bases, in that order; junction bases with no gene match: 7. This CDR3 has 13 amino acids. In nucleotides, the CDR3 is TGCAGCGTTTTACAGGGGATGAACGGGGAGCTGTTTTTT. Translating gives CSVLQGMNGELFF.